This is a list of T cell receptor beta chains from one sample in a study of blood T cell repertoires in COVID-19. The repertoire was sequenced with immunoSEQ multiplex PCR; TCRdb's copy has only in-frame clones and lacks some. This sample has about 39,000 clones, with approximately 85% found just once. Sequenced sample: peripheral blood. These receptor sequences come from a man aged 55 to 69 with acute or convalescent COVID-19. Each CDR3 is given with its conserved first and last residue. D genes are given only for firm matches. A clone size is listed for some rows: how often the clone was seen (once, few, many), or a class if it is expanded.

d_call j_call v_call clone_size cdr3_aa cdr3_nt
NA TRBJ1-4 TRBV19 NA CASRYREGLNEKLFF TGTGCCAGTAGGTACCGGGAGGGCTTAAATGAAAAACTGTTTTTT
NA TRBJ2-2 TRBV2 NA CASSGSFSGELFF TGTGCCAGCAGCGGTAGTTTTTCCGGGGAGCTGTTTTTT
NA TRBJ1-2 TRBV3-1/TRBV3-2 NA CASSQDVSPGNGYTF TGTGCCAGCAGCCAAGATGTCTCTCCGGGGAATGGCTACACCTTC
NA TRBJ2-2 TRBV6-2/TRBV6-3 NA CASSYSLTGNTGELFF TGTGCCAGCAGTTACTCGCTTACGGGGAACACCGGGGAGCTGTTTTTT
TRBD2 TRBJ2-1 TRBV7-2 NA CASSFSSGNNEQFF TGTGCCAGCAGCTTTAGTAGCGGGAACAATGAGCAGTTCTTC
TRBD2 TRBJ2-1 TRBV7-2 few CASGDSGGANEQFF TGTGCCAGCGGGGATAGCGGGGGGGCCAATGAGCAGTTCTTC
TRBD1 TRBJ1-1 TRBV7-9 NA CASSSTGGAAEAFF TGTGCCAGCAGCTCCACAGGGGGCGCCGCTGAAGCTTTCTTT
NA TRBJ1-1 TRBV28 NA CAITTHMNTEAFF TGTGCCATTACAACCCATATGAACACTGAAGCTTTCTTT
NA TRBJ1-2 TRBV28 NA CASSLVAGWGGYTF TGTGCCAGCAGTTTAGTAGCGGGATGGGGTGGCTACACCTTC
TRBD1 TRBJ1-1 TRBV6-6 NA CASRQGFTEAFF TGTGCCAGCAGACAGGGGTTCACTGAAGCTTTCTTT
TRBD1 TRBJ1-2 TRBV6-6 NA CASSIGPGQGGYTF TGTGCCAGCAGTATCGGCCCGGGACAGGGGGGCTACACCTTC
NA TRBJ1-5 TRBV7-2 few CASSSSSNQPQHF TGTGCCAGCAGCTCCTCGAGCAATCAGCCCCAGCATTTT
TRBD1 TRBJ1-1 TRBV5-1 NA CASSSGGSPTEAFF TGCGCCAGCAGCTCAGGGGGATCGCCCACTGAAGCTTTCTTT
NA TRBJ2-7 TRBV9 once CASSVAGLLSYEQYF TGTGCCAGCAGCGTGGCGGGCCTCTTATCCTACGAGCAGTACTTC
TRBD2 TRBJ2-7 TRBV27 NA CASSFRLAGLASYEQYF TGTGCCAGCAGTTTCAGACTAGCGGGACTTGCCTCCTACGAGCAGTACTTC
NA TRBJ1-5 TRBV6-2/TRBV6-3 NA CASSPHRVWGNQPQHF TGTGCCAGCAGCCCACACAGGGTATGGGGCAATCAGCCCCAGCATTTT
NA TRBJ1-3 TRBV28 NA CASSSGRGSGNTIYF TGTGCCAGCAGTTCCGGTCGCGGCTCTGGAAACACCATATATTTT
NA TRBJ2-7 TRBV6-5 NA CASRQGISYEQYF TGTGCCAGCCGTCAGGGGATCTCCTACGAGCAGTACTTC
NA TRBJ2-5 TRBV6-5 NA CASSRYQETQYF TGTGCCAGCAGCCGGTACCAAGAGACCCAGTACTTC
NA TRBJ2-1 TRBV10-3 NA CAISDNGLPGYNEQFF TGTGCCATCAGTGACAATGGGTTACCGGGCTACAATGAGCAGTTCTTC
TRBD2 TRBJ2-2 TRBV30 NA CAWSVRGLADTGELFF TGTGCCTGGAGTGTACGGGGACTAGCAGACACCGGGGAGCTGTTTTTT
TRBD2 TRBJ2-1 TRBV7-2 NA CASSLRGGGSYNEQFF TGTGCCAGCAGCTTAAGAGGCGGGGGGTCTTACAATGAGCAGTTCTTC
NA TRBJ2-3 TRBV9 NA CASSANTDTQYF TGTGCCAGCAGCGCAAACACAGATACGCAGTATTTT
NA TRBJ2-1 TRBV11-2 once CASRPLSYEQFF TGTGCCAGCAGACCATTGAGCTATGAGCAGTTCTTC
TRBD1 TRBJ1-5 TRBV19 few CASSLGQGHQPQHF TGTGCCAGTAGCCTCGGACAGGGACATCAGCCCCAGCATTTT
NA TRBJ2-5 TRBV30 NA CAWSVQQETQYF TGTGCCTGGAGTGTACAACAAGAGACCCAGTACTTC
NA TRBJ2-5 TRBV25-1 NA CASSAGQETQYF TGTGCCAGCAGTGCCGGCCAAGAGACCCAGTACTTC
TRBD2 TRBJ2-7 TRBV5-6 NA CASSLTSGEQYF TGTGCCAGCAGCTTAACTAGCGGCGAGCAGTACTTC
NA TRBJ1-3 TRBV18 NA CASSPSISGNTIYF TGTGCCAGCTCACCGTCTATCTCTGGAAACACCATATATTTT
NA TRBJ2-5 TRBV7-7 NA CASSQTGTEGETQYF TGTGCTAGCAGCCAAACCGGGACGGAGGGAGAGACCCAGTACTTC
NA TRBJ2-7 TRBV3-1/TRBV3-2 once CASSPPGQYF TGTGCCAGCAGCCCCCCCGGGCAGTACTTC
NA TRBJ2-7 TRBV5-1 NA CASSLVRLDSSKPYEQYF TGCGCCAGCAGCTTGGTTCGCTTAGACAGCTCTAAACCTTACGAGCAGTACTTC
TRBD1 TRBJ1-2 TRBV6-5 NA CASRLGQGDYGYTF TGTGCCAGCAGACTGGGACAGGGCGACTATGGCTACACCTTC
NA TRBJ1-6 TRBV1 NA CTSSQGPNSPLHF TGCACCAGCAGCCAAGGGCCTAATTCACCCCTCCACTTT
TRBD1 TRBJ1-4 TRBV25-1 NA CASSRDGTGVEKLFF TGTGCCAGCAGTAGAGATGGGACAGGGGTCGAAAAACTGTTTTTT
NA TRBJ1-5 TRBV6-5 NA CASSLSEVQPQHF TGTGCCAGTTCCCTCTCGGAGGTTCAGCCCCAGCATTTT
NA TRBJ2-5 TRBV4-3 NA CASSQEGSGAETQYF TGCGCCAGCAGCCAAGAAGGGTCAGGGGCCGAGACCCAGTACTTC
TRBD1 TRBJ1-1 TRBV7-9 NA CASSLEPGGRSTEAFF TGTGCCAGCAGCTTAGAGCCAGGGGGCCGAAGCACTGAAGCTTTCTTT
NA TRBJ1-3 TRBV4-1 NA CASSQALRGNTIYF TGCGCCAGCAGCCAAGCTCTCAGGGGAAACACCATATATTTT
NA TRBJ1-6 TRBV9 few CASGADNSPLHF TGTGCCAGCGGGGCTGATAATTCACCCCTCCACTTT
NA TRBJ2-2 TRBV4-1 NA CASSQEVGGNTGELFF TGCGCCAGCAGCCAAGAAGTTGGCGGGAACACCGGGGAGCTGTTTTTT
NA TRBJ2-7 TRBV5-6 NA CASSFQNEQYF TGTGCCAGCAGCTTCCAGAACGAGCAGTACTTC
NA TRBJ2-2 TRBV19 NA CASKSDRTNTGELFF TGTGCCAGTAAGAGCGACAGGACGAACACCGGGGAGCTGTTTTTT
TRBD1 TRBJ1-4 TRBV6-5 NA CASRTSGGPNEKLFF TGTGCCAGCAGGACCTCAGGGGGTCCCAATGAAAAACTGTTTTTT
NA TRBJ2-7 TRBV10-3 NA CAISEQVAGLYEQYF TGTGCCATCAGTGAGCAGGTGGCGGGCCTCTACGAGCAGTACTTC
NA TRBJ2-5 TRBV28 NA CASSLWTQETQYF TGTGCCAGCAGTTTATGGACACAAGAGACCCAGTACTTC
NA TRBJ2-7 TRBV4-2 NA CASSPGGYEQYF TGTGCCAGCAGCCCAGGGGGGTACGAGCAGTACTTC
NA TRBJ2-2 TRBV3-1/TRBV3-2 NA CASSQQRVNTGELFF TGTGCCAGCAGCCAACAGCGGGTGAACACCGGGGAGCTGTTTTTT
NA TRBJ1-6 TRBV11-2 NA CASSLVFRAGDSPLHF TGTGCCAGCAGCTTAGTGTTTAGGGCCGGGGATTCACCCCTCCACTTT
NA TRBJ1-2 TRBV6-5 NA CASSYAQGGYGYTF TGTGCCAGCAGTTACGCCCAGGGAGGCTATGGCTACACCTTC